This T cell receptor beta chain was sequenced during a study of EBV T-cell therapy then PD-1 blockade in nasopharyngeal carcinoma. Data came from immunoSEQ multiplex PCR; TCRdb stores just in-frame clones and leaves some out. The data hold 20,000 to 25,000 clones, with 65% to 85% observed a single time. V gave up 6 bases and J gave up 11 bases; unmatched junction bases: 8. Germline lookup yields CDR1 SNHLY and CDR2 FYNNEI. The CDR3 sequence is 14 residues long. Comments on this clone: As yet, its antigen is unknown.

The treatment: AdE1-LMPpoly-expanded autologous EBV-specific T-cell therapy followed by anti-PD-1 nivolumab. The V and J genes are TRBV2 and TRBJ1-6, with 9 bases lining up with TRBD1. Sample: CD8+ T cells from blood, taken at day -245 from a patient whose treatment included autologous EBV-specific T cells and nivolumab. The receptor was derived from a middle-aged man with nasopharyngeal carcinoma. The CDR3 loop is CASRATGQGTPLHF. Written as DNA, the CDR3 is TGTGCCAGCAGGGCCACCGGACAGGGGACACCCCTCCACTTT.